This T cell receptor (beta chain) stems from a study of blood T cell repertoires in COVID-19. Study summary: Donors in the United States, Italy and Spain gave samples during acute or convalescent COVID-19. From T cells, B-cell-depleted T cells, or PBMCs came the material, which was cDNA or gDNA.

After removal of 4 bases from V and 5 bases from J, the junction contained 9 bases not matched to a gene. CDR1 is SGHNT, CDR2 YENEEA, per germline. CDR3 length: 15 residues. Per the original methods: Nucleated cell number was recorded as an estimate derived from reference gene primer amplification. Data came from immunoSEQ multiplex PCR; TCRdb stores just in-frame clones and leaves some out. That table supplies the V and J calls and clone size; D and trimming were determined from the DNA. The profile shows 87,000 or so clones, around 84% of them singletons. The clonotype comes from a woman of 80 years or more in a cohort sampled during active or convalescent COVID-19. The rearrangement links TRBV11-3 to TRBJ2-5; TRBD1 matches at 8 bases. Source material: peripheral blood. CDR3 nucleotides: TGTGCCAGCAGCTCCCGGACAGGGCGTTGGGAGACCCAGTACTTC. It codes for CASSSRTGRWETQYF.